This TCR beta chain stems from a study of identical twins. This CDR3 has 14 residues. Germline assignment: CDR1 MNHNY and CDR2 SVGAGI (reference sequence). V dropped 2 bases and J dropped 9 bases, with 17 bases sitting between them. TCRdb re-derived calls from the 5' RACE reads in MiXCR, one entry per CDR3 protein. The data hold 1.5 million to 2 million distinct CDR3 sequences, with around 33% observed a single time. The TCR was taken from a newborn girl in good health. The sample taken for sequencing was cord blood. V usage is TRBV6-6 and J usage is TRBJ2-7; a possible D gene is TRBD2 (5 bases). The CDR3, as DNA: TGTGCCAGCAGTTACGGTATTACGGGGTTCGGGCAGTACTTC. Its translation: CASSYGITGFGQYF.